The text below deals with one T cell receptor (beta chain). The data belong to a study of blood T cell repertoires in COVID-19. Study in general: PBMCs, B-cell-depleted T cells, or T cells were the source of the cDNA or gDNA that made up the material.

Trimming took 5 bases from V and 2 from J; bases not matched to a gene: 6. Germline CDR1 and CDR2: SGHAT and FQNNGV. The length of the CDR3 is 15 residues. Measured with immunoSEQ multiplex PCR; TCRdb has only the in-frame clones, and not every one. Among 50,000 to 75,000 clones, approximately 93% were seen once, and the ten largest hold 2.9%. V gene TRBV11-2 combines with J gene TRBJ2-3, with 8 nucleotides matching TRBD1. Sequenced: peripheral blood. This sequence originates from a man in his sixties or seventies with active COVID-19. The CDR3 DNA sequence: TGTGCCAGCAGCAAGCAGGGGGCTCCCACAGATACGCAGTATTTT. This translates into CASSKQGAPTDTQYF.